The T cell receptor beta chain described here comes from a study of Ad26.COV2.S vaccination and SARS-CoV-2 variants. Trimming stripped 1 base from V and 10 bases from J, with 16 bases between. The CDR3 is 15 residues long. CDR1 SGHVS and CDR2 FNYEAQ come from the germline V gene. In the case of this clone: Its specificity is not known.

Noted treatment: over 15 received Ad26.COV2.S at low or high dose, single or two shots; roughly five received placebo; per-sample allocation not given. Sampling was done on day 63 after the first vaccine or placebo injection. This table comes from immunoSEQ multiplex PCR, and its TCRdb copy is limited to in-frame clones, with some not included. The repertoire holds around 400,000 clones, roughly four fifths seen once, with nearly 7.5% in the top ten. Study outcomes and limitations: Placebo recipients trailed vaccine recipients in spike-specific TCR breadth. There was a possibility that the TCR breadth and depth analyses underestimated total T cell responses.

The material was peripheral blood, obtained in a trial of Ad26.COV2.S vaccine versus placebo. The source of this sequence is a person aged 18 to 65 who received the Ad26.COV2.S COVID-19 vaccine or a placebo. The chain joins TRBV7-6 to TRBJ1-4; maybe TRBD1 (5 bases). Here the CDR3 DNA reads TGTGCCAGCAGCTTAGACGGAGGGCCAGGGAGAAAACTGTTTTTT. Translation: CASSLDGGPGRKLFF. Together with reference TRBV7-6 and TRBJ1-4, the CDR3 gives the full variable domain: GAGVSQSPRYKVTKRGQDVALRCDPISGHVSLYWYRQALGQGPEFLTYFNYEAQQDKSGLPNDRFSAERPEGSISTLTIQRTEQRDSAMYRCASSLDGGPGRKLFFGSGTQLSVL.